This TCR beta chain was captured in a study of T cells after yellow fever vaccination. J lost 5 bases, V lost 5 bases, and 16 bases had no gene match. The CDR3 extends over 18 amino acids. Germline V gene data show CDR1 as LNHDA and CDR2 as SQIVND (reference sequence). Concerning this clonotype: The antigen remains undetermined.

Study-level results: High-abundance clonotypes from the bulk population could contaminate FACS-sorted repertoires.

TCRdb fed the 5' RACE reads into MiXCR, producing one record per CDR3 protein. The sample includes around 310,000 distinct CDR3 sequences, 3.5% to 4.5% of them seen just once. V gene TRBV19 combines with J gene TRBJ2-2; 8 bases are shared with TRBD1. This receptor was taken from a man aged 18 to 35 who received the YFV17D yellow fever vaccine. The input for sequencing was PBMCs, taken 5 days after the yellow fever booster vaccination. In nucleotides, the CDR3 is TGTGCCAGTAGTGCCCCGGACAGGGAGGCTTTATGGACCGGGGAGCTGTTTTTT. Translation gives CASSAPDREALWTGELFF.